One sample yielded the 27 T cell receptor beta chains listed below, sequenced in a study of T cells in Graves' hyperthyroidism and ophthalmopathy. From RNA transcripts, TCR beta CDR3 regions were amplified. An initial round of RT-PCR targeting the TCR CDR3 relied on the HTBI primer set. TCRdb passed the multiplex PCR reads through MiXCR, listing each CDR3 protein once. Here the sample spans approximately 420,000 distinct CDR3 sequences, roughly 13% being singletons. Material for sequencing was blood. Receptors originate from a young woman with Graves' hyperthyroidism.

The chain links TRBV2 to TRBJ1-6; TRBD1 is a possible D gene (6 bases). Germline CDR1 and CDR2: SNHLY and FYNNEI. V shed 4 bases and J shed 7 bases, with 14 bases lying between them. The CDR3 loop spans 15 amino acids. The CDR3 DNA is TGTGCCAGCAGTGGGTCCCGCACAGGGAATTCACCCCTCCACTTT. Translation: CASSGSRTGNSPLHF.

This clonotype was observed a handful of times. J is TRBJ2-7 and V is TRBV19, with D maybe TRBD2 (6 bases). The V gene's germline CDR1 is LNHDA and CDR2 SQIVND (reference sequence). Trimming shortened V by 7 bases and J by 5 bases, and 15 bases separated the two germline ends. This CDR3 comprises 13 residues. CDR3 DNA: TGTGCCAGTAATTCGGGAGTAGGGGACGAGCAGTACTTC. Its translation is CASNSGVGDEQYF.

This clonotype was recorded many times. The chain is built from TRBV6-2 or TRBV6-3 and TRBJ1-5, with D maybe TRBD1 (6 bases). Trimming stripped 0 bases from V and 6 bases from J, with 12 bases between. The CDR3 length is 15 residues. The V gene's germline CDR1 is MNHEY and CDR2 SVGEGT. CDR3 in amino acids: CASSYSPGATQPQHF. The CDR3 DNA is TGTGCCAGCAGTTACTCCCCGGGGGCAACTCAGCCCCAGCATTTT.

The chain links TRBV7-9 to TRBJ2-1; 14 bases line up with TRBD2. This CDR3 has 17 amino acids. V lost 4 bases to trimming and J lost 8 bases; unmatched junction nucleotides: 10. The V gene's germline CDR1 is SEHNR and CDR2 FQNEAQ (reference sequence). The CDR3 loop is CASSSRGLAGDSDEQFF. CDR3 coding DNA: TGTGCCAGCAGCTCCCGGGGACTAGCGGGAGATTCAGATGAGCAGTTCTTC.

This clonotype was detected many times. The CDR3 here is CASSGQGAYGYTF. The CDR3 nucleotides are TGTGCCAGCAGCGGACAGGGCGCATACGGCTACACCTTC. The chain couples TRBV28 to TRBJ1-2, with TRBD1 matching 8 bases. Germline V gives CDR1 MDHEN, CDR2 SYDVKM. V dropped 6 bases and J dropped 8; count of bases not matched to a gene: 8. This CDR3 region has 13 residues.

This clonotype came up many times. The chain carries TRBV2 and TRBJ2-1; 15 nucleotides agree with TRBD2. Trimming at V came to 8 bases and at J to 8 bases, leaving 4 bases not matched to a gene. The CDR3 is made up of 14 amino acids. Germline V gene data show CDR1 as SNHLY and CDR2 as FYNNEI. CDR3 amino acids: CASSRTSGRDEQFF. The CDR3 nucleotides are TGTGCCAGCTCGAGGACTAGCGGGAGGGATGAGCAGTTCTTC.

The J gene is TRBJ1-6, the V gene TRBV11-2; perhaps TRBD1 as D (5 bases). The CDR3 extends over 17 amino acids. Deletions cut 0 bases from V and 8 bases from J, with 17 bases between. CDR1 is SGHAT, CDR2 FQNNGV, per germline. The CDR3 here is CASSLDKGRAGYSPLHF. The CDR3, as DNA: TGTGCCAGCAGCTTAGACAAGGGCAGGGCGGGCTATTCACCCCTCCACTTT. The full variable domain, in which reference TRBV11-2 and TRBJ1-6 provide the parts outside the CDR3, is EAGVAQSPRYKIIEKRQSVAFWCNPISGHATLYWYQQILGQGPKLLIQFQNNGVVDDSQLPKDRFSAERLKGVDSTLKIQPAKLEDSAVYLCASSLDKGRAGYSPLHFGNGTRLTVT.

This clonotype showed up many times. V and J are TRBV12-3 or TRBV12-4 and TRBJ2-3, with 12 bases that match TRBD2. This CDR3 has 16 residues. V lost 3 bases to trimming and J lost 4 bases; unmatched junction nucleotides: 5. CDR3 region: CASSFKASGRADTQYF. As DNA, the CDR3 is TGTGCCAGCAGTTTTAAGGCTAGCGGGAGGGCAGATACGCAGTATTTT.

This clonotype was seen many times. The genes are TRBV7-9 and TRBJ2-1; 7 positions agree with TRBD1. CDR3 length: 17 amino acids. CDR1 is SEHNR and CDR2 is FQNEAQ in the germline V gene (reference sequence). Germline trimming cut 5 bases from V and 0 bases from J; bases unmatched to any gene: 10. The CDR3, as DNA: TGTGCCAGCAGCCCTCGACGGACAGGACTCTCCTACAATGAGCAGTTCTTC. It translates to CASSPRRTGLSYNEQFF. The variable domain in full, completed from reference TRBV7-9 and TRBJ2-1, reads DTGVSQNPRHKITKRGQNVTFRCDPISEHNRLYWYRQTLGQGPEFLTYFQNEAQLEKSRLLSDRFSAERPKGSFSTLEIQRTEQGDSAMYLCASSPRRTGLSYNEQFFGPGTRLTVL.

This clonotype was observed many times. The chain is built from TRBV12-3 or TRBV12-4 and TRBJ2-1, with 7 nucleotides matching TRBD1. This CDR3 region has 14 residues. The J segment lost 7 bases and the V segment lost 5 bases, leaving 8 bases of the junction unmatched. The DNA of the CDR3 is TGTGCCAGCAGTCGTCTAACAGGGGAGAATGAGCAGTTCTTC. Protein: CASSRLTGENEQFF.

This clonotype showed up many times. The chain carries TRBV5-1 and TRBJ2-3; the D is unclear. The CDR3 is made up of 13 amino acids. Germline CDR1 SGHRS, CDR2 YFSETQ. Trimming stripped 4 bases from V and 2 bases from J, with 8 bases between. The CDR3 bases are TGCGCCAGCAGCGCCGGATACACAGATACGCAGTATTTT. It is translated as CASSAGYTDTQYF.

This chain connects TRBV6-1 to TRBJ2-6; no firm D call. The CDR3 sequence is 15 residues long. Germline V gene lookup returns CDR1 MNHNS and CDR2 SASEGT. The V end lost 10 bases, the J end lost 0 bases, and 13 bases lay between the germline ends. The CDR3 sequence: CATIPQISGANVLTF. CDR3 coding DNA: TGTGCCACCATCCCTCAGATCTCTGGGGCCAACGTCCTGACTTTC.

The count of this clonotype is one. V gene TRBV19 combines with J gene TRBJ2-1; D might be TRBD1 or TRBD2, each matching 5 bases. The CDR3 is made up of 14 amino acids. Trimming took off 6 bases at V and 8 bases at J, with 17 bases between the two ends. Germline CDR1 and CDR2: LNHDA and SQIVND (reference sequence). The CDR3 reads CASRGDPRVDEQFF. The CDR3 DNA follows: TGTGCCAGTAGAGGGGACCCCCGCGTCGATGAGCAGTTCTTC. Using reference TRBV19 and TRBJ2-1 for the parts outside the CDR3, the full variable domain is DGGITQSPKYLFRKEGQNVTLSCEQNLNHDAMYWYRQDPGQGLRLIYYSQIVNDFQKGDIAEGYSVSREKKESFPLTVTSAQKNPTAFYLCASRGDPRVDEQFFGPGTRLTVL.

This rearrangement joins TRBV5-1 to TRBJ2-2, with TRBD1 matching over 7 bases. Per germline, CDR1 SGHRS and CDR2 YFSETQ. This CDR3 has 14 amino acids. V gave up 4 bases and J gave up 3 bases; unmatched junction bases: 3. DNA for the CDR3: TGCGCCAGCAGCCCGACAGGGTACACCGGGGAGCTGTTTTTT. Its protein product is CASSPTGYTGELFF.

The genes are TRBV7-2 and TRBJ2-1; maybe TRBD2 (5 bases). This CDR3 has 15 residues. V was cut by 1 base and J by 5 bases, with 12 bases left in between. Per the germline V gene, CDR1 is SGHTA and CDR2 is FQGNSA. The CDR3 sequence: CASSLEEGRDNEQFF. DNA of the CDR3: TGTGCCAGCAGCTTAGAAGAGGGTAGGGACAATGAGCAGTTCTTC.

This clonotype turned up a few times. The V call is TRBV6-1, the J call TRBJ1-5; D remains ambiguous. V lost 6 bases, J lost 3 bases, and 9 bases lay in between. The CDR3 runs to 13 residues. Germline V gene data show CDR1 as MNHNS and CDR2 as SASEGT. The CDR3 sequence is CASRNSNNQPQHF. The DNA of the CDR3 is TGTGCCAGCAGGAACAGCAACAATCAGCCCCAGCATTTT.

This sequence joins TRBV9 and TRBJ1-2, with TRBD1 matching over 7 bases. The germline gives CDR1 SGDLS, CDR2 YYNGEE. Germline trimming cut 3 bases from V and 1 base from J; bases unmatched to any gene: 9. The CDR3 covers 16 residues. Here the CDR3 reads CASSAETWDSNYGYTF. In DNA, the CDR3 is TGTGCCAGCAGCGCGGAAACGTGGGACAGTAACTATGGCTACACCTTC.

There are many counts of this clonotype. The gene calls are TRBV5-1 and TRBJ2-4, with D possibly matching TRBD1 (6 bases). CDR3 length: 14 amino acids. CDR1 is SGHRS and CDR2 is YFSETQ in the germline V gene. V was clipped by 3 bases and J by 9 bases, with 16 bases between them. The CDR3 sequence is CASSSRTDLSIQYF. The DNA for the CDR3 is TGCGCCAGCAGCTCCCGGACAGATCTCAGCATTCAGTACTTC.

This chain's CDR3 is CASNHREGAYEQYF. Written as DNA, the CDR3 is TGTGCCAGCAACCACCGGGAGGGGGCCTACGAGCAGTACTTC. The gene calls are TRBV6-1 and TRBJ2-7, with 8 bases fitting TRBD2. After removal of 7 bases from V and 2 bases from J, the junction contained 7 bases not matched to a gene. This CDR3 is built from 14 residues. Germline values: CDR1 MNHNS, CDR2 SASEGT.

This chain connects TRBV28 to TRBJ2-2, with 9 bases fitting TRBD1. J lost 0 bases, V lost 4 bases, and 6 bases had no gene match. Germline values: CDR1 MDHEN, CDR2 SYDVKM. The CDR3 extends over 17 amino acids. The CDR3 region has the DNA TGTGCCAGCAGTTCCTGGACAGGGGACACGAACACCGGGGAGCTGTTTTTT. It is translated as CASSSWTGDTNTGELFF.

This chain joins TRBV20-1 and TRBJ2-1, with 7 bases matching TRBD1. Germline assignment: CDR1 DFQATT and CDR2 SNEGSKA (reference sequence). V lost 5 bases and J lost 6; bases outside the gene matches: 16. The CDR3 covers 16 residues. CDR3 nucleotide sequence: TGCAGTGCTCTATGGGACCTAACAGGGGCGGGCAATGAGCAGTTCTTC. It specifies CSALWDLTGAGNEQFF.

V usage is TRBV19 and J usage is TRBJ2-1, with a weak D call TRBD1 (5 bases). Between the trimmed V and J ends, which lost 0 bases and 10 bases, there was a span of 10 bases. Germline values: CDR1 LNHDA, CDR2 SQIVND (reference sequence). The CDR3 has 13 residues. The chain's CDR3 is CASSIDRVKEQFF. The CDR3 nucleotides are TGTGCCAGTAGTATAGACAGGGTAAAGGAGCAGTTCTTC.

This clonotype was detected many times. J is TRBJ2-1 and V is TRBV20-1; a possible D gene is TRBD2 (6 bases). The CDR3 extends over 16 amino acids. CDR1 and CDR2 (germline): DFQATT, SNEGSKA (reference sequence). Deletions cut 4 bases from V and 7 bases from J, with 23 bases between. CDR3 nucleotide sequence: TGCAGTGCTACTTTATCCGATCCAGGGCGGGGAAATGAGCAGTTCTTC. Protein product: CSATLSDPGRGNEQFF.

This clonotype was picked up a small number of times. The V call is TRBV5-1, the J call TRBJ2-7, with 14 bases aligning to TRBD2. The CDR3 totals 17 residues. CDR1 and CDR2 (germline): SGHRS, YFSETQ. The junction had 8 bases not matched to a gene; V was cut back by 4 bases and J by 2 bases. The DNA of the CDR3 is TGCGCCAGCAGCACCGGGACTAGCGGGAGCGCCACCTACGAGCAGTACTTC. As protein: CASSTGTSGSATYEQYF.

In this sample, this clonotype turned up many times. The rearrangement joins TRBV28 to TRBJ1-1, with D tentatively TRBD1 (5 bases). Germline loops: CDR1 MDHEN, CDR2 SYDVKM. With 3 bases removed from V and 2 bases from J, the gap between germline ends came to 13 bases. CDR3 size: 15 residues. Written as DNA, the CDR3 is TGTGCCAGCAGTTTTGTACAAACAGGTAACACTGAAGCTTTCTTT. This sequence encodes CASSFVQTGNTEAFF. Supplemented by reference TRBV28 and TRBJ1-1, the full variable domain reads DVKVTQSSRYLVKRTGEKVFLECVQDMDHENMFWYRQDPGLGLRLIYFSYDVKMKEKGDIPEGYSVSREKKERFSLILESASTNQTSMYLCASSFVQTGNTEAFFGQGTRLTVV.

This clonotype was recorded at least ten times. The DNA of the CDR3 is TGCGCCAGCAGCCCCGGACCCAGCTCCTACGAGCAGTACTTC. Translating gives CASSPGPSSYEQYF. This chain links TRBV5-1 with TRBJ2-7; D ambiguous. V shed 4 bases and J shed 0 bases, with 11 bases lying between them. Germline V lookup: CDR1 SGHRS, CDR2 YFSETQ. CDR3 length: 14 residues.

The J gene is TRBJ2-1, the V gene TRBV6-2 or TRBV6-3, with D hard to call. The ends were cut back, 8 bases at V and 9 bases at J, with 11 bases in the middle. The CDR3 length is 11 residues. Germline V gene sequence: CDR1 MNHEY, CDR2 SVGEGT. CDR3 DNA: TGTGCCAGCGGTAACATGGGTGAGCAGTTCTTC. This codes for CASGNMGEQFF.